This entry concerns a single TCR beta chain. 13 Jbeta primers and 60 Vbeta primers were used for the PCR. TCRdb's table, derived via immunoSEQ multiplex PCR, lists solely in-frame clones and lacks some. The sample consists of 90,000 to 100,000 clones, around three quarters of them appearing once. This sample is part of a study of cytomegalovirus exposure and HLA in healthy donors. The germline V and J ends were trimmed by 1 base and 1 base, with 8 bases remaining between them. Germline CDR1 and CDR2: MGHRA and YSYEKL. The length of the CDR3 is 15 residues. This clonotype was obtained from a man in his forties or fifties in good health and CMV-seronegative. Sequenced input: PBMCs. J is TRBJ2-1 and V is TRBV4-1; D perhaps matches TRBD2 (5 bases). The chain's CDR3 is CASSQGGLSYNEQFF. CDR3 nucleotides: TGCGCCAGCAGCCAAGGCGGGTTGTCCTACAATGAGCAGTTCTTC.